This passage covers 21 T cell receptor beta chains from one sample sequenced in a study of shared clonotypes between healthy human individuals (TCRdb year 2020). The library relied on the immunoSEQ multiplex PCR assay. The table was pulled from immuneACCESS by TCRdb, which kept in-frame rearrangements only. Such tables lose some clones; where checked, under half of the loss comes from unresolved V genes, and the rest has no known cause. This sample has 90,000 to 100,000 clones in its table, and about 45% of those were observed once. The top ten clonotypes cover over 13% of the sample. The sequencing sample was made of PBMCs. The source of these receptors is a woman between 40 and 50 years old in good health. Some clones in this sample may be carry-over from other donors' samples.

This sequence joins TRBV28 and TRBJ1-5; the D is unclear. With 6 bases removed from V and 6 bases from J, the gap between germline ends came to 12 bases. The CDR3 sequence is 13 residues long. Germline V gives CDR1 MDHEN, CDR2 SYDVKM. The CDR3 region is CASSPPGGQPQHF. The CDR3 nucleotides are TGTGCCAGCAGCCCCCCGGGTGGTCAGCCCCAGCATTTT. The full variable domain, in which reference TRBV28 and TRBJ1-5 provide the parts outside the CDR3, is DVKVTQSSRYLVKRTGEKVFLECVQDMDHENMFWYRQDPGLGLRLIYFSYDVKMKEKGDIPEGYSVSREKKERFSLILESASTNQTSMYLCASSPPGGQPQHFGDGTRLSIL.

This chain joins TRBV7-3 and TRBJ1-5, with D possibly being TRBD1 (6 bases). Trimming pared 4 bases from V and 5 bases from J, leaving 12 bases between. There are 14 residues in the CDR3. Per the germline V gene, CDR1 is SGHTA and CDR2 is FQGTGA. CDR3 nucleotides: TGTGCCAGCAGCTCAGGCCCAGGGGATCAGCCCCAGCATTTT. It translates to CASSSGPGDQPQHF.

This clone occurred a few times. The junction does not match germline at one end; this may be a read error. This sample also contains other DNA sequences that code for the same CDR3. The gene calls are TRBV30 and TRBJ2-2, with D tentatively TRBD1 (6 bases). The CDR3 is made up of 13 amino acids. Germline V CDR1 and CDR2: GTSNPN, SVGIG (reference sequence). For the CDR3, the DNA is TGTGCTTGGAGTGGGACAAACACCGGGGAGCTGTTTTTT. Its translation is CAWSGTNTGELFF.

As for this clone: Compared with germline, one end of the junction differs, possibly owing to a read error. The gene calls are TRBV11-3 and TRBJ1-3; 7 nucleotides match TRBD1. This CDR3 contains 18 residues. CDR1 and CDR2 from the germline V gene are SGHNT and YENEEA. CDR3 DNA: TGTACCAGCACCAACCCCTCACAGGGGAATGGTTCTGGAAACACCATATATTTT. This gives the protein CTSTNPSQGNGSGNTIYF.

About this clone itself: A far bigger clonotype differs at one base, so this is likely a read error. V is TRBV5-1 and J is TRBJ2-7; D is unresolved. Germline loops: CDR1 SGHRS, CDR2 YFSETQ. The CDR3 sequence is 12 residues long. Trimming removed 4 bases from V and 2 bases from J, with 7 bases in between. The CDR3 spells CASSTSTYEQYF. DNA of the CDR3: TGCGCCAGCAGCACTTCCACCTACGAGCAGTACTTC.

This chain connects TRBV30 to TRBJ2-5, with D uncertain. V was pared by 0 bases and J by 5 bases, with 7 bases between. From germline, CDR1 is GTSNPN and CDR2 SVGIG (reference sequence). This CDR3 has 12 amino acids. The CDR3 spells CAWSVSRETQYF. CDR3 DNA: TGTGCCTGGAGTGTATCACGGGAGACCCAGTACTTC.

The chain has TRBV29-1 and TRBJ2-1; no clear D. Germline V gives CDR1 SQVTM, CDR2 ANQGSEA. The CDR3 covers 12 residues. V lost 7 bases to trimming and J lost 9 bases, with 16 bases between them. In DNA form, the CDR3 reads TGCAGCGCCCGGAGCTTAAGCAGTGAGCAGTTCTTC. This translates into CSARSLSSEQFF.

This chain links TRBV4-3 with TRBJ2-7, with 12 bases lining up with TRBD2. Germline trimming cut 5 bases from V and 0 bases from J; bases unmatched to any gene: 2. CDR1 and CDR2 from the germline V gene are LGHNA and YSLEER. The CDR3 has 15 residues. The CDR3: CASSSGLAGSYEQYF. In DNA form, the CDR3 reads TGCGCCAGCAGCTCGGGACTAGCGGGCTCCTACGAGCAGTACTTC.

The rearrangement uses TRBV9 and TRBJ2-7; TRBD2 agrees at 9 bases. CDR1 SGDLS and CDR2 YYNGEE come from the germline V gene. The length of the CDR3 is 16 residues. J lost 3 bases, V lost 4 bases, and 11 bases had no gene match. CDR3 residues: CASSPNIAGGNYEQYF. The CDR3 DNA reads TGTGCCAGCAGCCCCAATATCGCGGGAGGGAACTACGAGCAGTACTTC.

J is TRBJ1-4 and V is TRBV15; D might be TRBD1 (5 bases). The CDR3 sequence is 17 residues long. Trimming removed 0 bases from V and 1 base from J, with 12 bases in between. Per the germline V gene, CDR1 is LNHNV and CDR2 is YYDKDF (reference sequence). CDR3 nucleotides: TGTGCCACCAGCAGAGATGGAGGGGCGGAAACTAATGAAAAACTGTTTTTT. It is translated as CATSRDGGAETNEKLFF. The variable domain in full, with the rest retrieved from reference TRBV15 and TRBJ1-4, is DAMVIQNPRYQVTQFGKPVTLSCSQTLNHNVMYWYQQKSSQAPKLLFHYYDKDFNNEADTPDNFQSRRPNTSFCFLDIRSPGLGDTAMYLCATSRDGGAETNEKLFFGSGTQLSVL.

V and J are TRBV28 and TRBJ2-3, with unresolved D. This CDR3 region has 13 residues. V was trimmed by 7 bases and J by 1 base, leaving 9 bases between them. The germline V gene has CDR1 MDHEN and CDR2 SYDVKM. The CDR3 nucleotides read TGTGCCAGCACCCCCAGCGGCACAGATACGCAGTATTTT. It codes for CASTPSGTDTQYF.

The chain carries TRBV28 and TRBJ1-4; 8 nucleotides agree with TRBD1. The CDR3 covers 14 residues. The germline V gene has CDR1 MDHEN and CDR2 SYDVKM. V lost 10 bases to trimming and J lost 3 bases; unmatched junction nucleotides: 7. The CDR3 region has the DNA TGTGCCACAATCCAGGGGGCCTCTAATGAAAAACTGTTTTTT. The encoded protein is CATIQGASNEKLFF.

With respect to this clone: Just one base apart from a much larger clone, this may be a read error. The rearrangement joins TRBV7-5 to TRBJ2-1; the table names TRBD2, a call not compared with the DNA. TRBV7-5 is a pseudogene. This CDR3 is built from 14 residues. The CDR3 sequence is CARSLEAGSGEQFF. In DNA, the CDR3 is TGTGCCAGGAGCTTAGAGGCGGGTAGCGGTGAGCAGTTCTTC.

This clone was observed at least ten times. The V gene is TRBV5-4, the J gene TRBJ1-5; a weak D match, TRBD1 (5 bases). The CDR3 sequence is 14 residues long. Germline CDR1 is SGHNT and CDR2 is YYREEE (reference sequence). V lost 4 bases to trimming and J lost 6 bases, with 14 bases between them. This chain's CDR3 is CASSRGEGTQPQHF. The CDR3 region has the DNA TGTGCCAGCAGCCGGGGGGAGGGGACTCAGCCCCAGCATTTT.

The rearrangement joins TRBV11-2 to TRBJ2-3; D is perhaps TRBD2 (5 bases). CDR3 length equals 14 residues. The germline gives CDR1 SGHAT, CDR2 FQNNGV. V was shortened by 3 bases and J by 7 bases, with 14 bases between the two germline ends. The chain's CDR3 is CASSLQRVDNTQYF. The CDR3 region has the DNA TGTGCCAGCAGCTTGCAGAGGGTTGACAATACGCAGTATTTT.

The chain carries TRBV10-3 and TRBJ2-3; 9 bases line up with TRBD1. After removal of 6 bases from V and 1 base from J, the junction contained 8 bases not matched to a gene. Germline V gives CDR1 ENHRY, CDR2 SYGVKD. The CDR3 length is 16 residues. The CDR3 coding sequence is TGTGCCATCAGCAGAACAGGGGGCGCCGGCACAGATACGCAGTATTTT. This gives the protein CAISRTGGAGTDTQYF.

By share of the sample, this clone is medium-sized. The V call is TRBV6-6, the J call TRBJ2-7; 10 bases match TRBD2. Germline V gene lookup returns CDR1 MNHNY and CDR2 SVGAGI (reference sequence). J lost 0 bases, V lost 2 bases, and 4 bases had no gene match. The CDR3 has 16 amino acids. The CDR3 region has the DNA TGTGCCAGCAGTTACACGGCTAGCGGGAGCTCCTACGAGCAGTACTTC. The encoded protein is CASSYTASGSSYEQYF.

At least ten counts were recorded for this clone. This chain joins TRBV7-6 and TRBJ1-3; D gene uncertain. V shed 1 base and J shed 0 bases, with 16 bases lying between them. The CDR3 has 18 amino acids. CDR1 is SGHVS, CDR2 FNYEAQ, per germline. Written as DNA, the CDR3 is TGTGCCAGCAGCTTAGAGGGATTTGAAGCACCCTCTGGAAACACCATATATTTT. Translation gives CASSLEGFEAPSGNTIYF.

This chain uses TRBV7-2 with TRBJ2-5, with D perhaps matching TRBD2 (6 bases). The CDR3 runs to 14 residues. V lost 5 bases and J 3 bases, leaving 13 bases between the germline ends. Germline V gives CDR1 SGHTA, CDR2 FQGNSA. CDR3 DNA sequence: TGTGCCAGCAGCATAATGGGGGGAGAAGAGACCCAGTACTTC. It translates to CASSIMGGEETQYF.

This clone has at least ten counts. The CDR3, as DNA: TGCGCCAGCAGCTTGGGGTTCGGGACAGGGGCAGATACGCAGTATTTT. Translated: CASSLGFGTGADTQYF. The rearrangement links TRBV5-1 to TRBJ2-3; 10 nucleotides match TRBD1. The V gene end was trimmed by 0 bases and the J gene end by 4 bases; junction bases not matched to a gene: 5. This CDR3 spans 16 amino acids. CDR1 SGHRS and CDR2 YFSETQ come from the germline V gene.

This clone came up a few times. This chain uses TRBV5-1 with TRBJ2-7; D possibly corresponds to TRBD2 (6 bases). Germline V gene lookup returns CDR1 SGHRS and CDR2 YFSETQ. This CDR3 has 13 residues. V was pared by 4 bases and J by 7 bases, with 15 bases between. The CDR3 DNA is TGCGCCAGCAGCCCAGACCCCGGGGGTGAGCAGTACTTC. Protein product: CASSPDPGGEQYF.